This T cell receptor beta chain derives from a study of early T cells in non-severe SARS-CoV-2 infection. Study context: From unsorted whole blood, bulk RNA was sequenced, and the chains remained unpaired. Whole-study findings and limits: Database matching using VDJdb favored anti-spike CD8 responses, with private and CD4 specificities left missing.

This clonotype was found a few times. Its matching antigen is unknown. Unique molecular identifiers were affixed to single, distinct cDNA molecules. TCRdb re-derived calls from the 5' RACE reads in MiXCR, one entry per CDR3 protein. The sample holds roughly 75,000 distinct CDR3 sequences; roughly 9.6% are singletons and the top ten take 4.8%. The sequence was obtained from an adult who was a healthcare worker with PCR-confirmed SARS-CoV-2 infection or an uninfected control (not recorded which). The sequenced material came from whole blood.

The CDR3 loop is CASSRNRRTNYGYTF. In DNA, the CDR3 is TGTGCCAGCAGCCGGAACAGGAGAACTAACTATGGCTACACCTTC. The gene calls are TRBV11-2 and TRBJ1-2; possible D gene TRBD1, 5 bases. Between the trimmed V and J ends, which lost 5 bases and 0 bases, there was a span of 13 bases. In germline, CDR1 is SGHAT, CDR2 FQNNGV. The CDR3 loop spans 15 amino acids. The whole variable domain, filled in from reference TRBV11-2 and TRBJ1-2, reads EAGVAQSPRYKIIEKRQSVAFWCNPISGHATLYWYQQILGQGPKLLIQFQNNGVVDDSQLPKDRFSAERLKGVDSTLKIQPAKLEDSAVYLCASSRNRRTNYGYTFGSGTRLTVV.